This TCR beta chain is from a study of beta chain features in type 1 diabetes. Overall study findings and caveats: Equally in patients and controls, PCR might preferentially amplify shorter templates. When Type 1 diabetes patients were examined, their TCRB CDR3s proved moderately but significantly shorter in all four CD4+ subsets. Type 1 diabetes patients had fewer VDJ junction insertions and more deletions. TCRB rearrangement may or may not be influenced by HLA type; here this remained unresolved.

V shed 0 bases, J shed 6 bases, and the junction held 11 bases outside the gene matches. The CDR3 runs to 15 residues. Germline V gene data show CDR1 as SQVTM and CDR2 as ANQGSEA. Sorting of CD4+ naive, central memory, regulatory and stem cell-like memory cells was performed via CD45RO/CCR7/CD25/CD127/CD95/CD27. This clone was observed a single time. Its antigen is not known. Expressed TCRB transcripts were sequenced because the entire RNA isolate underwent reverse transcription. Sequencing used immunoSEQ multiplex PCR; TCRdb keeps in-frame clones, though not all of them. Of about 53,000 clones detected, about 60% appear once; the ten largest clones hold under 0.3%.

The rearrangement uses TRBV29-1 and TRBJ2-7; TRBD2 matches 7 bases. Specimen: stem cell memory CD4+ T cells from blood. The receptor's source is a woman aged 25 to 39 with type 1 diabetes. In DNA form, the CDR3 reads TGCAGCGTTGAAGATCTCTGGGGGGGGACTGTCGAGCAGTACTTC. Translated, it gives CSVEDLWGGTVEQYF.